The sequence of this T cell receptor (beta chain) was determined in a study of cytomegalovirus exposure and HLA in healthy donors. To note about this clone: The antigen remains unidentified.

It was with 60 Vbeta and 13 Jbeta primers that the PCR ran. Produced via immunoSEQ multiplex PCR; TCRdb's table is partial and in-frame only. The sample has 95,000 to 150,000 clones, less than 85% seen once. Study results and limitations: Links to common viral pathogens appeared, in a later analysis, for several of the most significant clusters. The authors judged a highly shared variant cluster likely a sequencing artifact. In an earlier analysis, most TCR beta V segments were productive about 90% or about 30% of the time.

Sequencing was done on a sample of PBMCs. The sequence was collected from a female donor in good health and CMV-seronegative.

CDR3 sequence: CASSVGATGAGQETQYF. The CDR3 DNA follows: TGTGCCAGCAGCGTAGGAGCTACAGGGGCGGGCCAAGAGACCCAGTACTTC. This chain connects TRBV9 to TRBJ2-5; 7 nucleotides agree with TRBD1. The V and J ends lost 0 bases and 1 base, in that order; junction bases with no gene match: 9. CDR1 SGDLS and CDR2 YYNGEE come from the germline V gene. The CDR3 has 17 residues.